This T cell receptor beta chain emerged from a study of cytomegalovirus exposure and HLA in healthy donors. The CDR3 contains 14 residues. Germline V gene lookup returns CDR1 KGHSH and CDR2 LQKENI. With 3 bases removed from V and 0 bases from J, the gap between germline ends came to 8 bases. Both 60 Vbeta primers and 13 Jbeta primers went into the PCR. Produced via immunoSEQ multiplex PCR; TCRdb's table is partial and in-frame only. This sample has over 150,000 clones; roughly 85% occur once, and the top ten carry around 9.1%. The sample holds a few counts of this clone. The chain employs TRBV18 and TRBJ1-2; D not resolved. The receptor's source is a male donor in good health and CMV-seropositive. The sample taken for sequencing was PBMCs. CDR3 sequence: CASSPNRANYGYTF. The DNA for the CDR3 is TGTGCCAGCTCACCGAACCGGGCTAACTATGGCTACACCTTC. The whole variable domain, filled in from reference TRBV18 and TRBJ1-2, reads NAGVMQNPRHLVRRRGQEARLRCSPMKGHSHVYWYRQLPEEGLKFMVYLQKENIIDESGMPKERFSAEFPKEGPSILRIQQVVRGDSAAYFCASSPNRANYGYTFGSGTRLTVV.